This TCR beta chain is from a study of T cell responses to AZD1222 COVID-19 vaccine (TCRdb year 2021). With regard to the full study: TCR sequencing was performed for about 250 trial participants, of whom some 200 were given two doses of AZD1222 and around 25 were given two doses of MenACWY control vaccine. Enrollment into the trials was organized by age into subgroups of 18-55, 56-69 and 70-plus years, and those subgroups contained roughly 160, 29 and 62 TCR-sequenced participants, respectively. What the work shows at the level of the full study, not this receptor alone: Nearly half of unique spike-specific TCRs reportedly recognized epitopes outside regions mutated in the B.1.351 and B.1.1.7 variants. Vaccine-associated CD4 TCRs spanned the whole spike protein, with dominant responses in regions 160-218 and 743-854. After two AZD1222 doses, spike-specific TCR breadth and depth were significantly higher than at day 0 and than in MenACWY recipients. Only five to seven AZD1222 recipients were SARS-CoV-2 seropositive at baseline, limiting conclusions about previously exposed vaccinees. Most participants were white British and females outnumbered males, and the authors suggested that clonal diversity may have been underestimated. Because no samples from the day 14 peak response were available, repertoires could be characterized only after the peak T cell response. In the small 56-69-year group, the increase in depth fell short of significance, most likely because of low power.

The CDR3 regions of human TCRbeta chains were analyzed by immunosequencing. As for the authors' bioinformatics: Repertoire TCRs were matched against a reference library of SARS-CoV-2-specific TCRs generated with the MIRA antigen-specificity platform. Breadth meant the fraction of unique TCRs that were SARS-CoV-2-associated, whereas depth meant the fraction of total T cells that were SARS-CoV-2-associated. Using the MIRA data, every spike-specific TCR was mapped to the spike region that the TCR reacted to and assigned to either a CD4 or a CD8 class. Log10-transformed breadth and depth values were compared by one-way ANOVA with Sidak's multiple comparisons tests. TCRdb stores this immuneACCESS table with in-frame sequences only. Part of the clones is absent; in the studies checked, under half of the shortfall reflects unresolved V genes, and no reason is known for the rest. V and J calls and clone size follow that table, whereas D and trimming were derived from the DNA. Recorded for this sample are roughly 72,000 clones; around 89% of them occurred a single time. About 9% of the sample is in the top ten clones.

CDR1 and CDR2, looked up from the germline V gene (reference sequence), are MNHEY and SMNVEV. The CDR3 runs 15 residues from the cysteine to the phenylalanine. Only the CDR3 region is kept as DNA, spanning 45 bases read in frame from base 1. Deletion took 2 bases off V and 3 bases off J, with a span of 14 bases between the germline ends. This clone was recorded many times. It lacks a known antigen. Per-nucleotide qualities are absent, and no much larger clonotype sits a single base away. Explained via the paper, the time point label denotes: about 28 days (+/-7) after the second vaccine dose. The treatment or condition label, read with the paper, signifies: meningococcal conjugate vaccine given as trial control. The vaccinee samples were drawn from two UK trials, COV001 and COV002, one of which was a single-blind randomized controlled phase 2/3 trial testing AZD1222 (ChAdOx1 nCoV-19) in healthy adults. For TCRbeta chain sequencing, PBMC samples from trial participants were taken at day 0 and at day 28 after the second dose.

The chain is made from TRBV27 and TRBJ2-7, with the D gene call left open. The origin of this receptor is an adult who received the MenACWY meningococcal vaccine as a control. This sample comprised peripheral blood, obtained 28 days after the second dose of the MenACWY control vaccine. The CDR3 protein sequence reads: CASSLLLGEIYEQYF. At the DNA level, the sequence is TGTGCCAGCAGTTTACTCCTAGGAGAAATCTACGAGCAGTACTTC.